The 26 T cell receptor beta chains reported below all come from one sample, sequenced in a study of blood T cell repertoires in COVID-19. Some clones are missing from TCRdb's copy, which holds only in-frame ones; the method was immunoSEQ multiplex PCR. The data contain some 110,000 clones, around 79% of them singletons. Sequenced input: peripheral blood. Source of these receptors: a man in his fifties with acute or convalescent COVID-19.

The V and J genes are TRBV5-1 and TRBJ2-7, with D maybe TRBD2 (6 bases). Trimming left V 7 bases short and J 4 bases short, with 18 bases between. Germline V gene data show CDR1 as SGHRS and CDR2 as YFSETQ. This CDR3 spans 14 amino acids. The CDR3 bases are TGCGCCAGCGGCCTCAGCGGGCCTTCGTACGAGCAGTACTTC. As protein: CASGLSGPSYEQYF.

The J gene is TRBJ2-1, the V gene TRBV5-6, with TRBD1 identical over 9 bases. V gave up 1 base and J gave up 6 bases; unmatched junction bases: 5. The CDR3 has 15 residues. Germline lookup yields CDR1 SGHDT and CDR2 YYEEEE. Here the CDR3 DNA reads TGTGCCAGCAGCTTGAGTCGGGACAGGGTCAATGAGCAGTTCTTC. This codes for CASSLSRDRVNEQFF.

This chain connects TRBV28 to TRBJ2-2; no reliable D call. CDR3 length: 16 residues. In germline, CDR1 is MDHEN, CDR2 SYDVKM. Trimming left V 1 base short and J 6 bases short, with 15 bases between. CDR3 bases: TGTGCCAGCAGTTTATTGGGCAGAAATAACGCCGGGGAGCTGTTTTTT. It yields the protein CASSLLGRNNAGELFF. The full variable domain, in which reference TRBV28 and TRBJ2-2 provide the parts outside the CDR3, is DVKVTQSSRYLVKRTGEKVFLECVQDMDHENMFWYRQDPGLGLRLIYFSYDVKMKEKGDIPEGYSVSREKKERFSLILESASTNQTSMYLCASSLLGRNNAGELFFGEGSRLTVL.

The chain uses TRBV6-5 and TRBJ2-2; 9 bases align to TRBD2. Losses at the gene ends were 4 bases for V and 0 bases for J; bases not matched to a gene: 3. The germline CDR1 and CDR2 sequences are MNHEY and SVGAGI. The CDR3 runs 16 residues. The CDR3 reads CASSSQRGANTGELFF. The CDR3 coding sequence is TGTGCCAGCAGTTCTCAGCGGGGGGCGAACACCGGGGAGCTGTTTTTT.

This clone was seen a few times. The rearrangement links TRBV6-1 to TRBJ2-1, with D tentatively TRBD1 (5 bases). The CDR3 contains 17 residues. The V gene's germline CDR1 is MNHNS and CDR2 SASEGT. The V gene lost 4 bases and the J gene lost 3 bases, with 19 bases spanning the gap. In DNA form, the CDR3 reads TGTGCCAGCAGTGCCTCAGCGAGACAGATAGTCTACAATGAGCAGTTCTTC. Protein product: CASSASARQIVYNEQFF.

The chain joins TRBV19 to TRBJ1-1; D is perhaps TRBD1 (6 bases). Per the germline V gene, CDR1 is LNHDA and CDR2 is SQIVND (reference sequence). This CDR3 spans 14 amino acids. Trimming pared 5 bases from V and 11 bases from J, leaving 21 bases between. The CDR3 coding sequence is TGTGCCAGTAGTCACCCAGGGGAAAGACTCGACGCTTTCTTT. This codes for CASSHPGERLDAFF.

Details on this clone: The sample has other DNA sequences that encode this CDR3 too. CDR3 in amino acids: CASSEGGGNQPQHF. The CDR3, as DNA: TGCGCCAGCAGTGAGGGGGGGGGCAATCAGCCCCAGCATTTT. The V gene is TRBV10-2, the J gene TRBJ1-5; maybe TRBD1 (5 bases). Trimming took off 2 bases at V and 2 bases at J, with 7 bases between the two ends. The CDR3 is 14 amino acids. Germline V gives CDR1 WSHSY, CDR2 SAAADI.

The chain has TRBV12-3 or TRBV12-4 and TRBJ2-7; D remains unclear. Trimming shortened V by 4 bases and J by 3 bases, and 4 bases separated the two germline ends. This CDR3 contains 11 residues. CDR3 nucleotides: TGTGCCAGCAGTTCTAACTACGAGCAGTACTTC. Protein: CASSSNYEQYF.

The chain carries TRBV11-2 and TRBJ2-3; D ambiguous. V dropped 1 base and J dropped 0 bases, with 11 bases sitting between them. Germline-derived CDR1 and CDR2 are SGHAT and FQNNGV. The CDR3 runs 16 residues. The CDR3 bases are TGTGCCAGCAGCTTAGCACCATACTCTAGCACAGATACGCAGTATTTT. Protein sequence: CASSLAPYSSTDTQYF.

J is TRBJ2-5 and V is TRBV24-1; 9 bases agree with TRBD2. In germline, CDR1 is KGHDR, CDR2 SFDVKD. V was clipped by 9 bases and J by 5 bases; unmatched bases: 21. The CDR3 consists of 18 residues. CDR3 sequence: CATSTGWREGPQGETQYF. The CDR3, as DNA: TGTGCCACCTCTACAGGTTGGCGGGAGGGCCCTCAGGGGGAGACCCAGTACTTC.

This clone was recorded only once. DNA of the CDR3: TGTGCCAGCAGCTTAGCGGGTGGGGGGTCCGTCTACAATGAGCAGTTCTTC. Protein sequence: CASSLAGGGSVYNEQFF. The chain is built from TRBV13 and TRBJ2-1, with D perhaps matching TRBD2 (6 bases). The germline gives CDR1 PRHDT, CDR2 FYEKMQ (reference sequence). This CDR3 is 17 amino acids long. V was shortened by 1 base and J by 3 bases, with 16 bases between the two germline ends.

This clone was recorded only once. J is TRBJ1-2 and V is TRBV10-3; D is uncertain. The CDR3 consists of 12 residues. V was trimmed by 4 bases and J by 2 bases, leaving 5 bases between them. Germline V lookup: CDR1 ENHRY, CDR2 SYGVKD. CDR3 residues: CAISGENYGYTF. The CDR3 region has the DNA TGTGCCATCAGTGGAGAAAACTATGGCTACACCTTC.

The V and J genes are TRBV4-1 and TRBJ2-7, with D possibly being TRBD2 (6 bases). Between the trimmed V and J ends, which lost 0 bases and 4 bases, there was a span of 16 bases. In germline, CDR1 is MGHRA, CDR2 YSYEKL. The CDR3 is 16 residues long. In nucleotides, the CDR3 is TGCGCCAGCAGCCAAGATTTGGAGGGTACGGCTTACGAGCAGTACTTC. Amino acid sequence: CASSQDLEGTAYEQYF.

In regard to this clone: This CDR3 is also generated by other DNA sequences in the sample. The chain employs TRBV18 and TRBJ1-1; D not resolved. Looked up from germline, CDR1 is KGHSH and CDR2 is LQKENI. The length of the CDR3 is 13 residues. The ends were cut back, 1 base at V and 5 bases at J, with 8 bases in the middle. CDR3 protein: CASSPHRDTEAFF. In nucleotides, the CDR3 is TGTGCCAGCTCACCACATCGGGATACTGAAGCTTTCTTT.

The V gene is TRBV28, the J gene TRBJ2-1; 7 bases align to TRBD1. Germline trimming cut 7 bases from V and 2 bases from J; bases unmatched to any gene: 5. In germline, CDR1 is MDHEN, CDR2 SYDVKM. The CDR3 is made up of 14 amino acids. Here the CDR3 DNA reads TGTGCCAGCATCGGAGACAGGGCCTACAATGAGCAGTTCTTC. Protein product: CASIGDRAYNEQFF.

The genes are TRBV19 and TRBJ1-3; no clear D gene. There are 15 residues in the CDR3. V was clipped by 3 bases and J by 0 bases, with 9 bases between them. The germline CDR1 and CDR2 sequences are LNHDA and SQIVND (reference sequence). This chain's CDR3 is CASSIWQVSGNTIYF. In DNA, the CDR3 is TGTGCCAGTAGTATTTGGCAGGTCTCTGGAAACACCATATATTTT.

This rearrangement joins TRBV6-5 to TRBJ1-1; 12 bases agree with TRBD1. The germline V gene has CDR1 MNHEY and CDR2 SVGAGI. Trimming removed 6 bases from V and 7 bases from J; junction bases left unmatched: 6. This CDR3 region has 14 residues. The CDR3 DNA sequence: TGTGCCAGCAGGGGGGACAGGGGGCGGGATGAAGCTTTCTTT. This encodes CASRGDRGRDEAFF.

The V gene is TRBV29-1, the J gene TRBJ2-5; TRBD2 agrees at 13 bases. Per germline, CDR1 SQVTM and CDR2 ANQGSEA. Trimming at V came to 5 bases and at J to 5 bases, leaving 8 bases not matched to a gene. CDR3 size: 15 residues. The CDR3 DNA sequence: TGCAGCGTTCGCCAAGGACTAGCGGGGGATGAGACCCAGTACTTC. Its protein product is CSVRQGLAGDETQYF.

The chain has TRBV4-2 and TRBJ2-5, with 13 bases fitting TRBD2. The CDR3 has 16 residues. Germline CDR1 and CDR2: LGHNA and YNFKEQ. After removal of 1 base from V and 3 bases from J, the junction contained 2 bases not matched to a gene. The CDR3 DNA is TGTGCCAGCAGCCAAGCAGGACTAGCGGGAGAAGAGACCCAGTACTTC. It yields the protein CASSQAGLAGEETQYF.

The chain is built from TRBV5-1 and TRBJ1-3, with D maybe TRBD1 (5 bases). Per the germline V gene, CDR1 is SGHRS and CDR2 is YFSETQ. V was pared by 1 base and J by 4 bases, with 12 bases between. CDR3 length: 15 residues. CDR3 in DNA: TGCGCCAGCAGCTTGTTTGCAGGGCAAGGAAACACCATATATTTT. Translating gives CASSLFAGQGNTIYF.

This clone was observed a single time. V is TRBV12-5 and J is TRBJ2-3; 8 bases match TRBD1. The CDR3 is 14 amino acids. Trimming took 9 bases from V and 1 from J; bases not matched to a gene: 6. Germline values: CDR1 LGHNT, CDR2 FRNRAP. CDR3 amino acids: CASGAGQGTDTQYF. CDR3 bases: TGTGCTAGCGGGGCGGGACAGGGCACAGATACGCAGTATTTT.

The rearrangement links TRBV30 to TRBJ2-2; a possible D gene is TRBD2 (6 bases). Germline-derived CDR1 and CDR2 are GTSNPN and SVGIG (reference sequence). The V end was cut by 3 bases, the J end by 9 bases, with 14 bases between. The CDR3 is 13 amino acids. For the CDR3, the DNA is TGTGCCTGGAGGGGAGGAAGTCCTAGGGAGCTGTTTTTT. It translates to CAWRGGSPRELFF.

The chain uses TRBV5-1 and TRBJ1-1, with 8 bases lining up with TRBD1. The germline V gene encodes CDR1 SGHRS and CDR2 YFSETQ. CDR3 length equals 15 residues. V trimming: 1 base; J trimming: 4 bases; junction bases outside the gene matches: 6. CDR3 in amino acids: CASSLSQGVLTEAFF. CDR3 in DNA: TGCGCCAGCAGCTTGTCACAGGGGGTACTCACTGAAGCTTTCTTT.

This clone is a singleton in its sample. V usage is TRBV5-1 and J usage is TRBJ1-2; no clear D gene. This CDR3 spans 12 amino acids. Germline values: CDR1 SGHRS, CDR2 YFSETQ. V was cut by 3 bases and J by 4 bases, with 7 bases left in between. The CDR3 protein is CASSSGFYGYTF. DNA of the CDR3: TGCGCCAGCAGCTCGGGGTTCTATGGCTACACCTTC.

This clone showed up just a few times. This sequence joins TRBV18 and TRBJ2-3; no clear D. The CDR3 totals 16 residues. Per the germline V gene, CDR1 is KGHSH and CDR2 is LQKENI. V lost 0 bases to trimming and J lost 4 bases, with 14 bases between them. The CDR3 reads CASSPPVPLWPDTQYF. Written as DNA, the CDR3 is TGTGCCAGCTCACCACCGGTCCCCCTGTGGCCAGATACGCAGTATTTT.

The CDR3 nucleotides read TGTGCCAGCAGCTCCTCCTATGAGCCCCCGTTCTTC. Translated, it gives CASSSSYEPPFF. This sequence joins TRBV7-2 and TRBJ2-1, with no clear D. The CDR3 sequence is 12 residues long. Per germline, CDR1 SGHTA and CDR2 FQGNSA. Trimming stripped 4 bases from V and 15 bases from J, with 16 bases between.